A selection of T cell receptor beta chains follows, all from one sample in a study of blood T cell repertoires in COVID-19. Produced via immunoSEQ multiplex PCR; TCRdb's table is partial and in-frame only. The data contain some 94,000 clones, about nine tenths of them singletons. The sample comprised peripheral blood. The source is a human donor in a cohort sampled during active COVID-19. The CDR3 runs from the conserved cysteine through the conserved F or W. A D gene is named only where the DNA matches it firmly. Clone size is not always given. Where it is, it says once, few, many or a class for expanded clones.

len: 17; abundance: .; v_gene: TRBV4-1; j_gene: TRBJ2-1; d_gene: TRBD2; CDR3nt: TGCGCCAGCAGCCAAGATCCGACTAGCGGTTACTACAATGAGCAGTTCTTC; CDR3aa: CASSQDPTSGYYNEQFF
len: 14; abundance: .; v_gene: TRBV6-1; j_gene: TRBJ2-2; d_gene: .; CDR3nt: TGTGCCAGCAGTGACGAAATAGCTCCCGGGGAGCTGTTTTTT; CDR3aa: CASSDEIAPGELFF
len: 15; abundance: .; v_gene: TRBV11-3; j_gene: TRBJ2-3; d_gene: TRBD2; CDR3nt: TGTGCCAGCAGCCTGGGACTAGCGAACACAGATACGCAGTATTTT; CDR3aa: CASSLGLANTDTQYF
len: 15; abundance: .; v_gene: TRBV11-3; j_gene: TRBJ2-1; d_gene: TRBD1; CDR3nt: TGTGCCAGCAGCTATGGGACAGGGATTGACAATGAGCAGTTCTTC; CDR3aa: CASSYGTGIDNEQFF
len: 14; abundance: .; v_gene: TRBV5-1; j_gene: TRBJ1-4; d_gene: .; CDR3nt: TGCGCCAGCAGCTTGGGCGGGGGCGATGAAAAACTGTTTTTT; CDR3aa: CASSLGGGDEKLFF
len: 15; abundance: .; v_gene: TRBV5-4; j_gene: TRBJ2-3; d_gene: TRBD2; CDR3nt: TGTGCCAGCACCTCTACGGGAGGGCCCTCAGATACGCAGTATTTT; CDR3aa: CASTSTGGPSDTQYF
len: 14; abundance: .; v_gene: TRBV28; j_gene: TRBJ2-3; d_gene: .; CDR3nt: TGTGCCAGCAGTTTGCGCCTTACAGGGACGGGGTTTAATTTT; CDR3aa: CASSLRLTGTGFNF
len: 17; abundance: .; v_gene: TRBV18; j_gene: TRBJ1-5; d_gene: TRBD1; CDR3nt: TGTGCCAGCTCACCTGCGGCCGGGACAGGGGTCAATCAGCCCCAGCATTTT; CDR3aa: CASSPAAGTGVNQPQHF
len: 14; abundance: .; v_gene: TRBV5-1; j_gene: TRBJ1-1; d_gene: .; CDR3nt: TGCGCCAGCAGCTTGGCCCCGCCACGGACTGAAGCTTTCTTT; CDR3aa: CASSLAPPRTEAFF
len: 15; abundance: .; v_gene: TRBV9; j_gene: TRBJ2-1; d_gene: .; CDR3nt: TGTGCCAGCAGCGTCCAGGGGGGAAGCTACAATGAGCAGTTCTTC; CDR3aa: CASSVQGGSYNEQFF
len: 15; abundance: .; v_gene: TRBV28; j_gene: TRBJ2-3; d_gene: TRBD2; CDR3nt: TGTGCCAGCAGTCCCGGGACTAGCGGCACAGATACGCAGTATTTT; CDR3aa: CASSPGTSGTDTQYF
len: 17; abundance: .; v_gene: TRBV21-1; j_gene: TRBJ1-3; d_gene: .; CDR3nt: TGTGCCAGCAGCGCCCACAGGGGAGGTCAAATCGGAAACACCATATATTTT; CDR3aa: CASSAHRGGQIGNTIYF
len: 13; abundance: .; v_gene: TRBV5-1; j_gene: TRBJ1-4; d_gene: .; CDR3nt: TGCGCCAGCAGCTTGGCGGGGTATGAAAAACTGTTTTTT; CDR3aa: CASSLAGYEKLFF
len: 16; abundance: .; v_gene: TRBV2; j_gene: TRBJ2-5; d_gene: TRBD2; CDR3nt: TGTGCCAGCAGGGGGAGGGGTGGAGCGACCCAAGAGACCCAGTACTTC; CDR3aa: CASRGRGGATQETQYF
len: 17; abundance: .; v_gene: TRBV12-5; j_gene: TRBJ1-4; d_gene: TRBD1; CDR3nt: TGTGCTAGTGGTTTGACCTATGAGGGACAGGGGGATGAAAAACTGTTTTTT; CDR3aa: CASGLTYEGQGDEKLFF
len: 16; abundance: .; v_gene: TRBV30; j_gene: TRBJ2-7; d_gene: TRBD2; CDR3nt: TGTGCCTGGAGTGACCCCGCGGCGGGAGCAGGGTACGAGCAGTACTTC; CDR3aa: CAWSDPAAGAGYEQYF
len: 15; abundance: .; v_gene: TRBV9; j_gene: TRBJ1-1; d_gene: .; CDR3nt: TGTGCCAGCACCCCGCGAGGGGAGGGGAGCACTGAAGCTTTCTTT; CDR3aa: CASTPRGEGSTEAFF
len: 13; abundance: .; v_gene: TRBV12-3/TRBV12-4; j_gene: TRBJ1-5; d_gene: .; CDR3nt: TGTGCCAGCAACCCGGGGGGTGGGCAGCCCCAGCATTTT; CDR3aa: CASNPGGGQPQHF
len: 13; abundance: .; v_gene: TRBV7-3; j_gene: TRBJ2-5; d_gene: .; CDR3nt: TGTGCCAGCAGCTCCGGACAGTGGGAGACCCAGTACTTC; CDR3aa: CASSSGQWETQYF
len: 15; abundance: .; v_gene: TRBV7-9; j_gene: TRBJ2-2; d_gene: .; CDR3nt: TGTGCCAGCAGCCACAGGGACCATGGGACCGGGGAGCTGTTTTTT; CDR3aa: CASSHRDHGTGELFF
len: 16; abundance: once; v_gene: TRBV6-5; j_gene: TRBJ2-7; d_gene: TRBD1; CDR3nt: TGTGCCAGCAGTTACCACGGACAGGGGAAATCCTACGAGCAGTACTTC; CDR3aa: CASSYHGQGKSYEQYF
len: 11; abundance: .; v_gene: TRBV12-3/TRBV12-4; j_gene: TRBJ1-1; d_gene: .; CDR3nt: TGTGCCAGCGGTTTGGGGCGCGTAGCTTTCTTT; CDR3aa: CASGLGRVAFF
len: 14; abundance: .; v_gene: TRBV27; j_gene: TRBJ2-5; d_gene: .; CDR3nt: TGTGCCAGCAGTCCAGCCGGGGTCCAAGAGACCCAGTACTTC; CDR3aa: CASSPAGVQETQYF
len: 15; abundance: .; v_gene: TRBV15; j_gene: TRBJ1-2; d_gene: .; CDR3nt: TGTGCCACCAGCAGCGGAACTGGGCTCAACTATGGCTACACCTTC; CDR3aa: CATSSGTGLNYGYTF
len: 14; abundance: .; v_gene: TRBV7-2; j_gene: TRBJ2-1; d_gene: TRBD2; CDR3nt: TGTGCCAGCAGCGCGGAACTAGCGTCCCATGAGCAGTTCTTC; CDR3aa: CASSAELASHEQFF
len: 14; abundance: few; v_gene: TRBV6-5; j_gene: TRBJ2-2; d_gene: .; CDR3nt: TGTGCCAGCAGTCGCTCTCAGGACACCGGGGAGCTGTTTTTT; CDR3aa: CASSRSQDTGELFF
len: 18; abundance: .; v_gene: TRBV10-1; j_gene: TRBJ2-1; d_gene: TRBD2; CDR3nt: TGCGCCAGCAGTGAGTCCCGGACTAGCGGGAGGGTGAAAGATGAGCAGTTCTTC; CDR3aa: CASSESRTSGRVKDEQFF
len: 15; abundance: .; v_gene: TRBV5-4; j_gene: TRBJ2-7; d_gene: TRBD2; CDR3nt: TGTGCCAGCAGCTTTTATAGCGGGACTTCCTACGAGCAGTACTTC; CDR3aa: CASSFYSGTSYEQYF
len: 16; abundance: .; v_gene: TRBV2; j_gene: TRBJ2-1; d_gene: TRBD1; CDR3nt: TGTGCCAGCAGTGGGGACAGGGTGGGATCCTACAATGAGCAGTTCTTC; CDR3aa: CASSGDRVGSYNEQFF